Below are 25 T cell receptor beta chains sequenced from a single sample in a study of cytomegalovirus exposure and HLA in healthy donors (dated by TCRdb to 2016 to 2017). Libraries were made using the immunoSEQ multiplex PCR assay. TCRdb limited this immuneACCESS table to in-frame rearrangements with V and J called. A share of clones is missing; checked studies link under half to unresolved V genes, and the rest is unexplained. The table for this sample lists roughly 200,000 clones; about three quarters of them were counted only once. The top ten hold 1% to 1.5% of the sample. Sequencing input: PBMCs. The receptors originated from a woman aged 25 to 45 in good health and CMV-seronegative.

The chain links TRBV5-4 to TRBJ2-2; 9 positions agree with TRBD2. The germline V gene encodes CDR1 SGHNT and CDR2 YYREEE (reference sequence). V lost 3 bases to trimming and J lost 5 bases; unmatched junction nucleotides: 8. This CDR3 region has 16 residues. This CDR3 is CASSSIAGAGTGELFF. DNA of the CDR3: TGTGCCAGCAGCTCCATAGCGGGAGCGGGAACCGGGGAGCTGTTTTTT.

The rearrangement links TRBV5-1 to TRBJ1-1, with no clear D. Germline V gives CDR1 SGHRS, CDR2 YFSETQ. With 2 bases removed from V and 0 bases from J, the gap between germline ends came to 17 bases. The CDR3 extends over 17 amino acids. The CDR3 sequence: CASSFLGSRVMNTEAFF. The CDR3 DNA sequence: TGCGCCAGCAGCTTTTTAGGGTCGAGGGTCATGAACACTGAAGCTTTCTTT.

This rearrangement joins TRBV19 to TRBJ1-4; TRBD1 might be the D (6 bases). V dropped 7 bases and J dropped 5 bases, with 17 bases sitting between them. CDR1 LNHDA and CDR2 SQIVND come from the germline V gene (reference sequence). This CDR3 spans 15 amino acids. This CDR3 reads CASTTIQGSNEKLFF. The CDR3, as DNA: TGTGCCAGTACGACCATACAGGGATCGAATGAAAAACTGTTTTTT.

The chain recombines TRBV6-5 with TRBJ1-2; tentatively, D is TRBD1 (6 bases). V was pared by 2 bases and J by 4 bases, with 11 bases between. Germline V gene sequence: CDR1 MNHEY, CDR2 SVGAGI. This CDR3 contains 14 residues. CDR3 in amino acids: CASSYGRGAYGYTF. The CDR3 DNA reads as TGTGCCAGCAGTTACGGCAGGGGAGCCTATGGCTACACCTTC.

The chain couples TRBV6-1 to TRBJ1-2; 11 bases are a match to TRBD1. J gave up 2 bases and V 6 bases, and 5 bases lay outside the gene matches. This CDR3 spans 15 amino acids. Germline V gene data show CDR1 as MNHNS and CDR2 as SASEGT. CDR3 amino acids: CASSLGQGENYGYTF. DNA for the CDR3: TGTGCCAGCAGCCTGGGACAGGGGGAAAACTATGGCTACACCTTC.

This clone came up once. V usage is TRBV27 and J usage is TRBJ1-5; the D is unclear. Trimming removed 1 base at V and 0 bases at J, with 4 bases between. Germline values: CDR1 MNHEY, CDR2 SMNVEV (reference sequence). The CDR3 sequence is 14 residues long. The CDR3 loop reads CASSLFYSNQPQHF. Written as DNA, the CDR3 is TGTGCCAGCAGTTTATTCTATAGCAATCAGCCCCAGCATTTT.

This chain joins TRBV30 and TRBJ1-2; no clear D gene. The CDR3 runs to 16 residues. V gave up 2 bases and J gave up 4 bases, with 20 bases separating them. Germline lookup yields CDR1 GTSNPN and CDR2 SVGIG (reference sequence). CDR3 protein: CAWSWAGVKNTYGYTF. Here the CDR3 DNA reads TGTGCCTGGAGTTGGGCCGGGGTCAAGAACACCTATGGCTACACCTTC.

The chain couples TRBV5-1 to TRBJ1-4; 9 bases are shared with TRBD1. Germline assignment: CDR1 SGHRS and CDR2 YFSETQ. There are 14 residues in the CDR3. V lost 3 bases and J lost 5; bases outside the gene matches: 2. The CDR3 DNA follows: TGCGCCAGCAGCTCGACAGGGGGGAATGAAAAACTGTTTTTT. It yields the protein CASSSTGGNEKLFF.

The chain links TRBV14 to TRBJ2-7; D is unresolved. The CDR3 sequence is 12 residues long. Trimming shortened V by 5 bases and J by 3 bases, and 8 bases separated the two germline ends. Germline V gene sequence: CDR1 SGHDN, CDR2 FVKESK. CDR3 DNA: TGTGCCAGCAGCGTCATTAGCTACGAGCAGTACTTC. Protein product: CASSVISYEQYF.

The CDR3, as DNA: TGCAGCGGGGGGGGCGACCTCTATGGCTACACCTTC. It encodes CSGGGDLYGYTF. The chain recombines TRBV29-1 with TRBJ1-2; perhaps TRBD1 as D (6 bases). Germline V CDR1 and CDR2: SQVTM, ANQGSEA. The CDR3 consists of 12 residues. With 7 bases removed from V and 4 bases from J, the gap between germline ends came to 13 bases.

The chain employs TRBV7-6 and TRBJ1-2, with 7 bases matching TRBD1. There are 16 residues in the CDR3. V lost 5 bases, J lost 7 bases, and 16 bases stayed unmatched. Germline V lookup: CDR1 SGHVS, CDR2 FNYEAQ. The CDR3 loop reads CASSQGVRGAGGGYTF. CDR3 nucleotides: TGTGCCAGCAGCCAGGGGGTTCGAGGGGCTGGTGGTGGCTACACCTTC.

This chain joins TRBV7-6 and TRBJ1-4; no clear D. The germline V gene encodes CDR1 SGHVS and CDR2 FNYEAQ. With 5 bases removed from V and 8 bases from J, the gap between germline ends came to 15 bases. The CDR3 is 14 amino acids. This chain's CDR3 is CASSDRVRGEKLFF. In DNA form, the CDR3 reads TGTGCCAGCAGCGATCGGGTACGAGGCGAAAAACTGTTTTTT.

V usage is TRBV19 and J usage is TRBJ1-2, with no clear D. The CDR3 consists of 13 residues. Germline V CDR1 and CDR2: LNHDA, SQIVND (reference sequence). V was shortened by 3 bases and J by 4 bases, with 9 bases between the two germline ends. CDR3 bases: TGTGCCAGTAGTATCAGGCAGTCCTATGGCTACACCTTC. It translates to CASSIRQSYGYTF.

This clone was counted a few times. This chain joins TRBV30 and TRBJ1-1; unclear D gene. This CDR3 has 13 residues. Trimming pared 0 bases from V and 2 bases from J, leaving 7 bases between. The germline gives CDR1 GTSNPN, CDR2 SVGIG (reference sequence). The CDR3 DNA sequence: TGTGCCTGGAGTGTATCATTTAACACTGAAGCTTTCTTT. Its protein product is CAWSVSFNTEAFF.

A remark on this clone: This could be a read error, since a much larger clone is one nucleotide away. This sequence joins TRBV7-8 and TRBJ2-3; the match to TRBD2 covers 7 bases. This CDR3 has 15 amino acids. Looked up from germline, CDR1 is SGHVS and CDR2 is FQNEAQ. V lost 5 bases, J lost 0 bases, and 5 bases stayed unmatched. CDR3 protein: CASSIGTTSTDTQYF. The DNA of the CDR3 is TGTGCCAGCAGCATCGGGACTACTAGCACAGATACGCAGTATTTT.

The gene calls are TRBV6-1 and TRBJ2-1; 10 nucleotides line up with TRBD2. V dropped 6 bases and J dropped 8; count of bases not matched to a gene: 10. The CDR3 has 15 amino acids. Germline assignment: CDR1 MNHNS and CDR2 SASEGT. Written as DNA, the CDR3 is TGTGCCAGCAGGCCGGCTAGCGGGGGACCTCATGAGCAGTTCTTC. Translating gives CASRPASGGPHEQFF.

This rearrangement joins TRBV19 to TRBJ2-3; TRBD2 matches 11 bases. CDR3 length: 15 amino acids. V lost 7 bases to trimming and J lost 4 bases; unmatched junction nucleotides: 7. Germline lookup yields CDR1 LNHDA and CDR2 SQIVND (reference sequence). The CDR3 loop is CASTPLAGEADTQYF. CDR3 sequence (DNA): TGTGCCAGTACCCCACTAGCGGGAGAGGCAGATACGCAGTATTTT.

This clone occurred many times. The V and J genes are TRBV2 and TRBJ1-1; TRBD1 agrees at 11 bases. Germline V CDR1 and CDR2: SNHLY, FYNNEI. After removal of 4 bases from V and 3 bases from J, the junction contained 7 bases not matched to a gene. This CDR3 has 16 amino acids. The CDR3 DNA reads TGTGCCAGCAGTGGATCGGACAGGGGGCAGGACACTGAAGCTTTCTTT. It specifies CASSGSDRGQDTEAFF.

This sequence joins TRBV9 and TRBJ2-7; TRBD2 is a possible D gene (6 bases). Germline CDR1 reads SGDLS; CDR2 reads YYNGEE. This CDR3 comprises 15 residues. V dropped 2 bases and J dropped 3 bases, with 15 bases sitting between them. The CDR3 reads CASSVSAGSNYEQYF. The CDR3 coding sequence is TGTGCCAGCAGCGTTAGTGCGGGGTCCAACTACGAGCAGTACTTC.

This rearrangement joins TRBV5-1 to TRBJ1-4; the D gene is possibly TRBD1 (5 bases). Germline CDR1 SGHRS, CDR2 YFSETQ. The CDR3 runs 15 residues. Between the trimmed V and J ends, which lost 7 bases and 0 bases, there was a span of 13 bases. CDR3 sequence (DNA): TGCGCCAGCGGTCCGGGGGGGACAACTAATGAAAAACTGTTTTTT. It is translated as CASGPGGTTNEKLFF.

The V and J genes are TRBV6-7 and TRBJ2-5, with 8 bases matching TRBD1. TRBV6-7 belongs to the ORF category, with a function that is uncertain. Trimming at V came to 6 bases and at J to 4 bases, leaving 13 bases not matched to a gene. This CDR3 comprises 16 residues. CDR3 in amino acids: CASSPGQGNVRETQYF. The CDR3 nucleotides read TGTGCCAGCAGCCCCGGACAGGGAAATGTAAGAGAGACCCAGTACTTC.

V and J are TRBV6-5 and TRBJ2-5; D possibly corresponds to TRBD2 (6 bases). The V and J ends lost 6 bases and 7 bases respectively, with 15 bases between them. This CDR3 is built from 13 residues. CDR1 and CDR2 from the germline V gene are MNHEY and SVGAGI. CDR3 sequence reads: CASSLGPGGTQYF. CDR3 sequence (DNA): TGTGCCAGCAGCTTAGGTCCCGGGGGGACCCAGTACTTC.

This chain joins TRBV19 and TRBJ2-1, with 10 bases aligning to TRBD2. CDR1 and CDR2 from the germline V gene are LNHDA and SQIVND (reference sequence). Trimming cost V 5 bases and J 2 bases; bases outside gene matches: 3. The CDR3 totals 15 residues. The CDR3 sequence: CASSPSGGAYNEQFF. Here the CDR3 DNA reads TGTGCCAGTAGTCCTAGCGGGGGAGCCTACAATGAGCAGTTCTTC.

The V call is TRBV9, the J call TRBJ2-3, with 9 positions matching TRBD2. CDR1 and CDR2 (germline): SGDLS, YYNGEE. This CDR3 spans 17 amino acids. V shed 5 bases and J 4 bases; nucleotides not matched to a gene: 14. The CDR3, as DNA: TGTGCCAGCAGTCTCAGGTCGGGAGCGGGAGGCCCAGATACGCAGTATTTT. It yields the protein CASSLRSGAGGPDTQYF.

The chain couples TRBV7-9 to TRBJ2-7; the match to TRBD1 covers 9 bases. With 0 bases clipped from V and 7 bases from J, the junction kept 7 bases outside the gene matches. From germline, CDR1 is SEHNR and CDR2 FQNEAQ (reference sequence). The CDR3 sequence is 15 residues long. The CDR3 bases are TGTGCCAGCAGCTTAGCGGCCGGGACAGGGAGGGAGCAGTACTTC. This translates into CASSLAAGTGREQYF. Looking up the rest from reference TRBV7-9 and TRBJ2-7 gives the full variable domain: DTGVSQNPRHKITKRGQNVTFRCDPISEHNRLYWYRQTLGQGPEFLTYFQNEAQLEKSRLLSDRFSAERPKGSFSTLEIQRTEQGDSAMYLCASSLAAGTGREQYFGPGTRLTVT.